This paragraph covers one T cell receptor beta chain sequence. Its target is not known. 13 Jbeta primers and 60 Vbeta primers were used for the PCR. Study processing details: In a later analysis, the count reached 74 million or so unique TCR beta chains, with around 11 million shared. This table comes from immunoSEQ multiplex PCR, and its TCRdb copy is limited to in-frame clones, with some not included. That table is the source of V, J and clone size, and D and trimming were worked out from the DNA. This sample has some 180,000 clones, with about 90% found just once. This entry belongs to a study of cytomegalovirus exposure and HLA in healthy donors. Overall study: There were 75 million to 95 million unique TCRs (from HLA-typed donors) in an early data release.

Study conclusions and caveats: According to a later analysis, donors in an Asian-associated ancestry cluster reportedly had fewer N-insertions than the 666-donor mean.

The TCR comes from a girl less than two years old in good health and CMV-seronegative. Input material: PBMCs.

The CDR3 bases are TGTGCCACCAGTTCCCTCGGGAAACTGTTTTTT. It specifies CATSSLGKLFF. The chain employs TRBV15 and TRBJ1-4, with D unclear. Trimming took 6 bases from V and 11 from J, leaving 10 bases between them. The CDR3 loop spans 11 amino acids. Germline V gives CDR1 LNHNV, CDR2 YYDKDF (reference sequence).